One TCR beta chain is described in this entry. Its antigen is not identified. CDR1 ENHRY and CDR2 SYGVKD come from the germline V gene. Trimming took 6 bases from V and 1 from J; bases not matched to a gene: 2. There are 14 residues in the CDR3. The entry originates in a study of radiation and T cells in renal cell carcinoma. The study's findings and limits: In blood, top tumor clones expanded by 2 weeks, shrinking by 4.

The time point here: blood 4 weeks post-SBRT, at nephrectomy. Stated treatment: 15 Gy SBRT to primary tumor, nephrectomy 4 weeks later. The data were produced by immunoSEQ multiplex PCR, yet TCRdb's version contains in-frame clones alone and is incomplete. This table has approximately 43,000 clones, roughly 80% appearing once. The clonotype comes from a woman in her seventies with renal cell carcinoma. This chain uses TRBV10-3 with TRBJ2-5; 10 bases are a match to TRBD1. The starting material was blood, obtained from a patient whose treatment included radiotherapy and nephrectomy. The DNA of the CDR3 is TGTGCCATCAGCCGACAGGGGGCCCAAGAGACCCAGTACTTC. It yields the protein CAISRQGAQETQYF.